Listed below are T cell receptor beta chains from one sample, sequenced in a study of cytomegalovirus exposure and HLA in healthy donors. The protocol was immunoSEQ multiplex PCR, while the TCRdb copy is restricted to in-frame clones and leaves out a portion. The sample shows approximately 140,000 clones, about 80% of them seen only once. The source material was PBMCs. Every receptor here comes from a man in his forties or fifties in good health and CMV-seropositive. CDR3s include the opening cysteine and the closing phenylalanine or tryptophan. The D gene is left open where the match is weak. For some rows the clone size is stated as once, few or many, or as a class when expanded; others skip it.

D gene	clone size	V gene	J gene	CDR3 protein	CDR3 DNA
.	.	TRBV5-1	TRBJ2-1	CASSTAGSYNEQFF	TGCGCCAGCTCCACGGCGGGGTCCTACAATGAGCAGTTCTTC
TRBD1	.	TRBV6-5	TRBJ2-6	CASSYRTGAGANVLTF	TGTGCCAGCAGTTATCGTACAGGGGCTGGGGCCAACGTCCTGACTTTC
TRBD2	.	TRBV15	TRBJ2-7	CATGTSGNYEQYF	TGTGCCACCGGGACTAGCGGGAACTACGAGCAGTACTTC
.	.	TRBV5-1	TRBJ2-3	CASSLQAVALSTDTQYF	TGCGCCAGCAGCTTGCAGGCAGTCGCCTTAAGCACAGATACGCAGTATTTT
TRBD1	.	TRBV18	TRBJ1-3	CASSSRQGAISGNTIYF	TGTGCCAGCTCGTCCAGACAGGGGGCGATCTCGGGAAACACCATATATTTT
.	.	TRBV2	TRBJ1-5	CASSEAARGPQHF	TGTGCCAGCAGTGAAGCCGCGCGAGGGCCCCAGCATTTT
TRBD2	.	TRBV9	TRBJ2-1	CASTSGSGPYNEQFF	TGTGCCAGCACTAGCGGGAGTGGGCCCTACAATGAGCAGTTCTTC
.	.	TRBV28	TRBJ1-3	CASSPSAGREMNTIYF	TGTGCCAGCAGTCCTTCGGCCGGTAGGGAGATGAACACCATATATTTT
TRBD2	few	TRBV5-1	TRBJ2-7	CASAKPGLATTNSYEQYF	TGCGCCAGCGCAAAACCGGGACTAGCGACCACTAACTCCTACGAGCAGTACTTC
TRBD2	.	TRBV5-4	TRBJ2-5	CASSPTGTTQQETQYF	TGTGCCAGCAGCCCAACCGGGACTACTCAACAAGAGACCCAGTACTTC
.	.	TRBV7-9	TRBJ2-1	CASSSVREEGEQFF	TGTGCCAGCAGCTCCGTGCGGGAAGAGGGTGAGCAGTTCTTC